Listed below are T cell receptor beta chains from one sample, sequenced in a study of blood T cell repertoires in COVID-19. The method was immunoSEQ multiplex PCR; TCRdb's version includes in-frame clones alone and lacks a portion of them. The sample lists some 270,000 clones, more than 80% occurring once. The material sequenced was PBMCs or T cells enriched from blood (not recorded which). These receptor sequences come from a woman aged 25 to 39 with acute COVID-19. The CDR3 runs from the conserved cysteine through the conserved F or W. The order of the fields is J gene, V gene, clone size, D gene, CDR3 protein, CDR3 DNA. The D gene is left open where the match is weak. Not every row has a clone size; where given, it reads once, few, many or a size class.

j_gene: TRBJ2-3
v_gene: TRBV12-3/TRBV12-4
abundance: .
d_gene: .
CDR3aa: CASRQLPDTQYF
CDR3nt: TGTGCCAGCAGGCAACTACCAGATACGCAGTATTTT

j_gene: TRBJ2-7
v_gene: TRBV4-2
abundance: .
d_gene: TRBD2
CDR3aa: CASSQDGVGRDEQYF
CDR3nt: TGTGCCAGCAGCCAAGATGGGGTCGGGAGGGACGAGCAGTACTTC

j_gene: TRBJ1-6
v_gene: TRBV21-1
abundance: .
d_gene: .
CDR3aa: CASSTGRGKGFSPLHF
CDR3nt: TGTGCCAGCAGTACCGGAAGGGGTAAGGGATTTTCACCCCTCCACTTT

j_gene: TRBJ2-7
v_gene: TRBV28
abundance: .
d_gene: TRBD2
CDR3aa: CASGSIGLANSYEQYF
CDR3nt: TGTGCCAGCGGCAGCATCGGACTAGCGAATTCCTACGAGCAGTACTTC

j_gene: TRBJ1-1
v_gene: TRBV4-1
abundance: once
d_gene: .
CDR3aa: CASSQDLGQNTEAFF
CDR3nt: TGCGCCAGCAGCCAAGATTTGGGCCAGAACACTGAAGCTTTCTTT

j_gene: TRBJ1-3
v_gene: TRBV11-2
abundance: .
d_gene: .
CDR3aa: CASSLGPGVGNTIYF
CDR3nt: TGTGCCAGCAGCTTAGGACCAGGGGTTGGAAACACCATATATTTT

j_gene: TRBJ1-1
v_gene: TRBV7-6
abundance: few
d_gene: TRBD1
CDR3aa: CASSIKGQGNTEAFF
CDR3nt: TGTGCCAGCAGCATCAAAGGACAGGGGAACACTGAAGCTTTCTTT

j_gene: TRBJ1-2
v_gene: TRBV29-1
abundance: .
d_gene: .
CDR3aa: CSVADSRNYGYTF
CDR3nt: TGCAGCGTTGCGGACAGCCGTAACTATGGCTACACCTTC

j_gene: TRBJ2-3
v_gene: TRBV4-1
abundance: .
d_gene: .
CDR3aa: CASSQTVLISTDTQYF
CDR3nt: TGCGCCAGCAGCCAAACTGTACTCATTAGCACAGATACGCAGTATTTT

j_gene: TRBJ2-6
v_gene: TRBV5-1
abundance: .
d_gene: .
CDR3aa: CASTQGSGANVLTF
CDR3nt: TGCGCCAGCACCCAGGGTTCTGGGGCCAACGTCCTGACTTTC

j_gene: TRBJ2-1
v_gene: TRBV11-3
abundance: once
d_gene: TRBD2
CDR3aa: CASSLGLAGAEQFF
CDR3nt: TGTGCCAGCAGCTTAGGACTAGCGGGAGCTGAGCAGTTCTTC

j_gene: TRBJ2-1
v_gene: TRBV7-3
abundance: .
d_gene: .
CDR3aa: CASSLGLGVGSFPYNEQFF
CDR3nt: TGTGCCAGCAGCCTAGGGTTAGGTGTCGGGAGCTTCCCCTACAATGAGCAGTTCTTC

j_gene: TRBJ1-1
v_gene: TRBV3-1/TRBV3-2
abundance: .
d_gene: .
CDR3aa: CAASGGGVTEAFF
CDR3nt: TGTGCCGCCAGCGGCGGCGGAGTCACTGAAGCTTTCTTT

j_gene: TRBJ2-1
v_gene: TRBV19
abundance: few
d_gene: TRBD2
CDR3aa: CASSGEVAGASEQFF
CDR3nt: TGTGCCAGTAGTGGAGAGGTAGCGGGAGCAAGTGAGCAGTTCTTC

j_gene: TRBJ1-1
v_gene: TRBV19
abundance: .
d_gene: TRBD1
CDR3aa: CASSRSGQGDPYTEAFF
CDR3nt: TGTGCCAGTAGTAGGTCCGGACAGGGGGACCCCTACACTGAAGCTTTCTTT

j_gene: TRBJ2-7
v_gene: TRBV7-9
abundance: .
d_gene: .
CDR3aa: CASSLDRGGGAAGYEQYF
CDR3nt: TGTGCCAGCAGCTTAGACAGGGGGGGCGGAGCGGCTGGATACGAGCAGTACTTC

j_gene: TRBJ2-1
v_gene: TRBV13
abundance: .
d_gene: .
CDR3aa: CASSLRVNNEQFF
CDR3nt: TGTGCCAGCAGCTTAAGAGTGAACAATGAGCAGTTCTTC

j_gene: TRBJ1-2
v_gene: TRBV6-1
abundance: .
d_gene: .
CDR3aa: CASSELPGAPGGYTF
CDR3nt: TGTGCCAGCAGTGAATTGCCGGGAGCTCCCGGTGGCTACACCTTC

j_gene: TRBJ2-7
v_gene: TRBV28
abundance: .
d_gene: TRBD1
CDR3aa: CVSSSLLTQDRGDYEQYF
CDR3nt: TGTGTCAGCAGTTCTCTCCTAACCCAGGACAGGGGGGACTACGAGCAGTACTTC

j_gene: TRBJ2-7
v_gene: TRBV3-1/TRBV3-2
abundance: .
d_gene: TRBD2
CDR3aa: CASSQGLAGAEQYF
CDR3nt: TGTGCCAGCAGCCAGGGACTAGCGGGAGCCGAGCAGTACTTC

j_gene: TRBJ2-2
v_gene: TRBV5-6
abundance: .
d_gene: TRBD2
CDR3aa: CASSTLASGDTGELFF
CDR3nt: TGTGCCAGCAGCACCTTAGCTAGCGGGGACACCGGGGAGCTGTTTTTT

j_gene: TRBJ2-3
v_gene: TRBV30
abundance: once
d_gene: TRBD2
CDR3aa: CAWSANSGSFADTQYF
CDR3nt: TGTGCCTGGAGTGCAAATAGCGGGAGTTTCGCAGATACGCAGTATTTT

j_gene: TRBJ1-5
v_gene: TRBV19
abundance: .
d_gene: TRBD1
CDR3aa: CASSLGTGVRNSNQPQHF
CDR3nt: TGTGCCAGTAGTTTAGGGACAGGGGTAAGGAATAGCAATCAGCCCCAGCATTTT

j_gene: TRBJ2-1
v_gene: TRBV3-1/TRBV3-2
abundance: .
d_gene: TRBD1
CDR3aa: CASSLTGGSYNEQFF
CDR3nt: TGTGCCAGCAGTCTTACAGGGGGCTCCTACAATGAGCAGTTCTTC

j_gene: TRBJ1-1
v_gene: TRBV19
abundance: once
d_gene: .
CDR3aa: CASLYTGNTEAFF
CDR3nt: TGTGCCAGCTTATACACGGGGAACACTGAAGCTTTCTTT

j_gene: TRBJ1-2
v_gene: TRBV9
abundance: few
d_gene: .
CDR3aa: CASSVDTGRGYGYTF
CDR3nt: TGTGCCAGCAGCGTAGATACAGGGAGGGGCTATGGCTACACCTTC

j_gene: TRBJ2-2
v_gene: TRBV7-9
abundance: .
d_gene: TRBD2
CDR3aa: CASSLTSGNTGELFF
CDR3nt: TGTGCCAGCAGCCTGACTAGCGGGAACACCGGGGAGCTGTTTTTT

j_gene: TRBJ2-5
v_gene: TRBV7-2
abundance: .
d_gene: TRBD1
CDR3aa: CASSPGQGREETQYF
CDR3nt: TGTGCCAGCAGCCCTGGACAGGGACGGGAAGAGACCCAGTACTTC

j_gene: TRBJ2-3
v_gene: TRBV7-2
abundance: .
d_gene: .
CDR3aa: CASSPSGGPDTQYF
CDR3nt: TGTGCCAGCAGCCCCAGTGGTGGGCCAGATACGCAGTATTTT

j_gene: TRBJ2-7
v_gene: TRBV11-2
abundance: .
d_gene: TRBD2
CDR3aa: CASSFESAGGHEQYF
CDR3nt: TGTGCCAGCAGCTTCGAGTCGGCGGGAGGGCACGAGCAGTACTTC

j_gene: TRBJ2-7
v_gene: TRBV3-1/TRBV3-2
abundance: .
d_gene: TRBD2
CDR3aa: CASSQGLLAGGNYEQYF
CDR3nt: TGTGCCAGCAGCCAAGGTTTACTAGCGGGAGGCAACTACGAGCAGTACTTC

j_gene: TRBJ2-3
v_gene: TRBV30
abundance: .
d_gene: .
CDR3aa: CAWSVREAENTDTQYF
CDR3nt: TGTGCCTGGAGTGTACGAGAGGCCGAAAACACAGATACGCAGTATTTT

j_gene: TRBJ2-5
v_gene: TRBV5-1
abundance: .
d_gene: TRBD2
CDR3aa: CASSRGLAGEETQYF
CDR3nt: TGCGCCAGCAGCCGGGGACTAGCGGGAGAAGAGACCCAGTACTTC

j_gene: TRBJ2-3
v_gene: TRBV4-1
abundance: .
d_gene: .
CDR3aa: CASSQGASSTDTQYF
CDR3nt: TGCGCCAGCAGCCAAGGGGCTTCAAGCACAGATACGCAGTATTTT

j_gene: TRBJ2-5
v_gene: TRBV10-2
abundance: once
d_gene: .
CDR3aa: CASNRGRQETQYF
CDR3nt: TGCGCCAGCAACCGGGGAAGGCAAGAGACCCAGTACTTC

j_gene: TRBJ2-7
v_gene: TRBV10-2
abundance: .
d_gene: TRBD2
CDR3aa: CASRLAGVGDEQYF
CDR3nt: TGCGCCAGCCGACTAGCGGGAGTTGGCGACGAGCAGTACTTC

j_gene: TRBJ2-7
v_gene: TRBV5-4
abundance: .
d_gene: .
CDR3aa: CASSLGQVGYEQYF
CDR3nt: TGTGCCAGCAGCTTGGGGCAGGTAGGCTACGAGCAGTACTTC

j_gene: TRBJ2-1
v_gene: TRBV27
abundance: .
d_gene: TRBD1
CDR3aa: CASSFEGYRGNEQFF
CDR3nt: TGTGCCAGCAGTTTCGAGGGTTACAGGGGGAATGAGCAGTTCTTC

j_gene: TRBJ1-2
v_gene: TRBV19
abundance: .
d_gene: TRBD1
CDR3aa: CASRQGPIYGYTF
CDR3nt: TGTGCCAGTAGACAGGGGCCCATCTATGGCTACACCTTC

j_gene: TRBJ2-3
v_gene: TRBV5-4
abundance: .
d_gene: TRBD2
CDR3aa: CASSSKREGTDTQYF
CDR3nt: TGTGCCAGCAGCTCTAAGCGGGAGGGCACAGATACGCAGTATTTT

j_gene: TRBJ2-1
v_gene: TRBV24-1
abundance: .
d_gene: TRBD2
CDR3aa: CATSARTSGSNEQFF
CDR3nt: TGTGCCACCAGTGCTCGGACTAGCGGGAGCAATGAGCAGTTCTTC

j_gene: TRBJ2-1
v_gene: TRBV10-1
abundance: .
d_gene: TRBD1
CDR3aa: CASSELDRVAYNEQFF
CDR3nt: TGCGCCAGCAGTGAGTTGGACAGGGTTGCCTACAATGAGCAGTTCTTC

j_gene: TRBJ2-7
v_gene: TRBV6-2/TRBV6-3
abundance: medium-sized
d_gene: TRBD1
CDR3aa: CASSYSTGQGDPYEQYF
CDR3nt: TGTGCCAGCAGTTACTCAACTGGGCAGGGGGACCCCTACGAGCAGTACTTC

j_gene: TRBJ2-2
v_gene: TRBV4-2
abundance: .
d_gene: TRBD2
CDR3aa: CASSLDGLAGDTGELFF
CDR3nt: TGTGCCAGCAGCCTTGACGGTCTAGCGGGTGACACCGGGGAGCTGTTTTTT

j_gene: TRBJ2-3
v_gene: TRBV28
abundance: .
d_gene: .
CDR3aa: CASGGTDTDTQYF
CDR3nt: TGTGCCAGCGGGGGGACGGACACAGATACGCAGTATTTT